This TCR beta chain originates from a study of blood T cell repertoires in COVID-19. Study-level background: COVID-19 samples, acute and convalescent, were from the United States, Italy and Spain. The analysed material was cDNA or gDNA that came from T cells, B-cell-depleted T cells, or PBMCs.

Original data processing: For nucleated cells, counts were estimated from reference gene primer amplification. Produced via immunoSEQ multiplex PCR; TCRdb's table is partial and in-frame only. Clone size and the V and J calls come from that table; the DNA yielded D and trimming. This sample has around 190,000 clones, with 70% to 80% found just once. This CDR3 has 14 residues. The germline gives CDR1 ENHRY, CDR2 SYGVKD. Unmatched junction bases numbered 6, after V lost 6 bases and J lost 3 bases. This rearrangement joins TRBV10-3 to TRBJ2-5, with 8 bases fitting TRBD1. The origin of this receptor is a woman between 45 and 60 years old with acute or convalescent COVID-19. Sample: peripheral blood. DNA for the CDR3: TGTGCCATCAGCAGGACAGGGCAAGAAGAGACCCAGTACTTC. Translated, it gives CAISRTGQEETQYF.